Below are 10 T cell receptor beta chains sequenced from a single sample in a study of shared clonotypes between healthy human individuals. The assay was immunoSEQ multiplex PCR, and TCRdb's table has in-frame clones only and misses some. The sample has some 680,000 clones; more than 70% are singletons. Material for sequencing was memory CD4+ T cells sorted from blood. The subset was: CD45RA-negative fraction. These receptors were obtained from a woman aged 25 to 39 in good health.

The rearrangement links TRBV5-1 to TRBJ2-7, with 10 nucleotides matching TRBD2. The CDR3 has 16 residues. V trimming: 1 base; J trimming: 4 bases; junction bases outside the gene matches: 8. Germline-derived CDR1 and CDR2 are SGHRS and YFSETQ. The CDR3 region has the DNA TGCGCCAGCAGCTTGCGGCCCGGGACTAGCGTGTACGAGCAGTACTTC. Translating it yields CASSLRPGTSVYEQYF.

This clone has only a few counts. This chain uses TRBV6-1 with TRBJ2-7; D is undetermined. Per germline, CDR1 MNHNS and CDR2 SASEGT. This CDR3 is 14 amino acids long. Between the trimmed V and J ends, which lost 2 bases and 0 bases, there was a span of 8 bases. DNA for the CDR3: TGTGCCAGCAGTGAAATGTATAGCTCCTACGAGCAGTACTTC. This translates into CASSEMYSSYEQYF.

The V gene is TRBV28, the J gene TRBJ1-4; no definite D call. The germline V gene has CDR1 MDHEN and CDR2 SYDVKM. V gave up 2 bases and J gave up 7 bases, with 11 bases separating them. The length of the CDR3 is 14 residues. Written as DNA, the CDR3 is TGTGCCAGCAGTTTAGGGATCCACAGTGAAAAACTGTTTTTT. Its protein product is CASSLGIHSEKLFF.

This clone has a single count. The chain uses TRBV14 and TRBJ2-7; the D gene could be TRBD1 or TRBD2 (5 bases each). Trimming took 2 bases from V and 4 from J, leaving 18 bases between them. The CDR3 is 16 residues long. CDR1 and CDR2 (germline): SGHDN, FVKESK. CDR3 amino acids: CASSQTYGIGGYEQYF. In DNA form, the CDR3 reads TGTGCCAGCAGCCAAACTTACGGGATTGGGGGATACGAGCAGTACTTC.

The V and J genes are TRBV6-5 and TRBJ2-3, with D perhaps matching TRBD2 (6 bases). The length of the CDR3 is 15 residues. Trimming left V 0 bases short and J 2 bases short, with 9 bases between. The germline V gene encodes CDR1 MNHEY and CDR2 SVGAGI. CDR3 sequence: CASSYSGGDTDTQYF. CDR3 DNA: TGTGCCAGCAGTTACTCCGGGGGAGACACAGATACGCAGTATTTT.

The CDR3 bases are TGTGCCAGCAGCTTACAGGGGGCCGGCGGTGAAAAACTGTTTTTT. Amino acid sequence: CASSLQGAGGEKLFF. This sequence joins TRBV7-9 and TRBJ1-4; 8 bases fit TRBD1. Germline assignment: CDR1 SEHNR and CDR2 FQNEAQ (reference sequence). The CDR3 runs to 15 residues. Trimming removed 2 bases from V and 7 bases from J; junction bases left unmatched: 6.

The rearrangement joins TRBV20-1 to TRBJ1-2; D remains ambiguous. The CDR3 has 11 amino acids. V was clipped by 6 bases and J by 5 bases, with 10 bases between them. In germline, CDR1 is DFQATT, CDR2 SNEGSKA (reference sequence). CDR3 amino acids: CSALGWYGYTF. The CDR3 DNA sequence: TGCAGTGCCCTTGGGTGGTATGGCTACACCTTC.

The J gene is TRBJ2-1, the V gene TRBV27; D not certain. There are 13 residues in the CDR3. Germline values: CDR1 MNHEY, CDR2 SMNVEV (reference sequence). V shed 8 bases and J shed 8 bases, with 16 bases lying between them. DNA for the CDR3: TGTGCCAGCGGGATAACCCGAGTCGATGAGCAGTTCTTC. As protein: CASGITRVDEQFF.

The genes are TRBV10-3 and TRBJ2-7; 9 nucleotides line up with TRBD1. This CDR3 region has 15 residues. The ends lost 2 bases at V and 2 bases at J; junction bases unmatched: 4. CDR1 is ENHRY, CDR2 SYGVKD, per germline. In DNA, the CDR3 is TGTGCCATCAGTGAGGACAGGGGGGGAGCCTACGAGCAGTACTTC. As protein: CAISEDRGGAYEQYF.

The rearrangement uses TRBV29-1 and TRBJ2-4; possible D gene TRBD1, 5 bases. V lost 5 bases and J 1 base, leaving 18 bases between the germline ends. The CDR3 runs 16 residues. Germline values: CDR1 SQVTM, CDR2 ANQGSEA. The CDR3, as DNA: TGCAGCGTTCGTGAAACAGGAGTGAGGGCCAAAAACATTCAGTACTTC. It codes for CSVRETGVRAKNIQYF. The full variable domain, rest sourced from reference TRBV29-1 and TRBJ2-4, is SAVISQKPSRDICQRGTSLTIQCQVDSQVTMMFWYRQQPGQSLTLIATANQGSEATYESGFVIDKFPISRPNLTFSTLTVSNMSPEDSSIYLCSVRETGVRAKNIQYFGAGTRLSVL.